This T cell receptor (beta chain) was captured in a study of blood T cell repertoires in COVID-19. Study information: Nucleic acid was either cDNA or gDNA, and it came from T cells, B-cell-depleted T cells, or PBMCs.

V shed 7 bases and J shed 2 bases, with 20 bases lying between them. The CDR3 is 17 residues long. Germline V gene lookup returns CDR1 KGHSH and CDR2 LQKENI. Per the original data handling: The authors estimated nucleated cell counts from reference gene primer amplification. Clones were read by immunoSEQ multiplex PCR, and TCRdb kept only the in-frame ones, dropping some. That table is the source of V, J and clone size, and D and trimming were worked out from the DNA. The sample lists approximately 250,000 clones, around nine tenths occurring once. Sequencing was performed on peripheral blood. This chain uses TRBV18 with TRBJ2-2, with D tentatively TRBD2 (6 bases). This receptor was obtained from a man between 35 and 55 years old with active or convalescent COVID-19. The CDR3 loop reads CASFGMGSGSNTGELFF. CDR3 DNA sequence: TGTGCCAGCTTCGGGATGGGTAGCGGATCTAACACCGGGGAGCTGTTTTTT.